The 7 T cell receptor beta chains below were found in one sample sequenced in a study of blood T cell repertoires in COVID-19. Libraries were prepared by immunoSEQ multiplex PCR; TCRdb keeps only in-frame clonotypes and omits some of them. In the table there are some 93,000 clones, approximately 80% of which are singletons. The sequencing input was peripheral blood. All receptors derive from a man between 65 and 85 years old with acute or convalescent COVID-19.

The chain links TRBV9 to TRBJ2-2; D is possibly TRBD2 (7 bases). The CDR3 is 16 residues long. The V and J ends lost 6 bases and 9 bases respectively, with 24 bases between them. The germline CDR1 and CDR2 sequences are SGDLS and YYNGEE. The CDR3 spells CASIPREGGASRELFF. CDR3 sequence (DNA): TGTGCCAGCATTCCCAGAGAGGGGGGGGCCTCCCGGGAGCTGTTTTTT.

The rearrangement links TRBV18 to TRBJ2-4; 7 bases are a match to TRBD1. The trim removed 3 bases at V and 0 bases at J, leaving 8 bases unmatched. The CDR3 is 17 residues long. Germline loops: CDR1 KGHSH, CDR2 LQKENI. Here the CDR3 DNA reads TGTGCCAGCTCACCCCGGGACAGCAATATAGCCAAAAACATTCAGTACTTC. It specifies CASSPRDSNIAKNIQYF.

This clone was seen only once. The chain recombines TRBV5-1 with TRBJ2-2, with D possibly TRBD2 on 5 matching bases. Germline values: CDR1 SGHRS, CDR2 YFSETQ. With 4 bases removed from V and 1 base from J, the gap between germline ends came to 11 bases. The CDR3 runs to 15 residues. The DNA for the CDR3 is TGCGCCAGCAGCAACATGGACTTGAACACCGGGGAGCTGTTTTTT. Its protein product is CASSNMDLNTGELFF.

The chain joins TRBV28 to TRBJ2-7; TRBD1 matches at 7 bases. The CDR3 totals 14 residues. The J segment lost 5 bases and the V segment lost 3 bases, leaving 7 bases of the junction unmatched. Germline values: CDR1 MDHEN, CDR2 SYDVKM. CDR3 residues: CASSLATGVNEQYF. DNA of the CDR3: TGTGCCAGCAGTTTGGCTACAGGGGTGAACGAGCAGTACTTC.

The V gene is TRBV7-8, the J gene TRBJ2-2; 11 bases match TRBD2. The germline CDR1 and CDR2 sequences are SGHVS and FQNEAQ. V lost 3 bases and J lost 5; bases outside the gene matches: 11. The CDR3 has 18 residues. This CDR3 reads CASSFPGTSGWGTGELFF. As DNA, the CDR3 is TGTGCCAGCAGCTTTCCCGGGACTAGCGGTTGGGGGACCGGGGAGCTGTTTTTT.

The chain combines TRBV7-2 with TRBJ1-2, with D maybe TRBD1 (6 bases). V was clipped by 6 bases and J by 3 bases, with 14 bases between them. CDR1 and CDR2 from the germline V gene are SGHTA and FQGNSA. The CDR3 extends over 14 amino acids. The chain's CDR3 is CASRAGDRDYGYTF. Written as DNA, the CDR3 is TGTGCCAGCAGGGCAGGGGATAGGGACTATGGCTACACCTTC.

The chain uses TRBV19 and TRBJ2-2; the match to TRBD1 covers 9 bases. V dropped 3 bases and J dropped 4; count of bases not matched to a gene: 12. CDR3 length: 18 residues. Germline assignment: CDR1 LNHDA and CDR2 SQIVND (reference sequence). CDR3 sequence (DNA): TGTGCCAGTAGTATCCGAGGGAACGGACAGGGGAGCACCGGGGAGCTGTTTTTT. Protein sequence: CASSIRGNGQGSTGELFF.